These 18 T cell receptor beta chains originate from one sample sequenced in a study of blood T cell repertoires in COVID-19. Libraries were prepared by immunoSEQ multiplex PCR; TCRdb keeps only in-frame clonotypes and omits some of them. The repertoire consists of about 170,000 clones, with roughly 90% occurring once and the leading ten covering over 0.95%. Sample: PBMCs or T cells enriched from blood (not recorded which). These receptors all come from a human donor with acute COVID-19. The donor label of this sample is uncertain.

The rearrangement joins TRBV9 to TRBJ1-2; no clear D gene. The CDR3 loop spans 13 amino acids. Between the trimmed V and J ends, which lost 6 bases and 5 bases, there was a span of 14 bases. The germline gives CDR1 SGDLS, CDR2 YYNGEE. The CDR3 coding sequence is TGTGCCAGCACCTCCGGGAGAGAGTATGGCTACACCTTC. This gives the protein CASTSGREYGYTF.

Only a few counts were recorded for this clone. The chain links TRBV29-1 to TRBJ2-1; 11 bases fit TRBD1. V lost 1 base, J lost 9 bases, and 14 bases stayed unmatched. CDR3 size: 17 residues. Germline V gene lookup returns CDR1 SQVTM and CDR2 ANQGSEA. CDR3: CSVEGTGGPTGRGEQFF. CDR3 DNA sequence: TGCAGCGTTGAAGGGACAGGGGGCCCAACGGGCAGGGGTGAGCAGTTCTTC.

The chain is built from TRBV6-5 and TRBJ1-1; TRBD1 aligns across 9 bases. The junction had 6 bases not matched to a gene; V was cut back by 7 bases and J by 3 bases. The length of the CDR3 is 14 residues. CDR1 and CDR2 from the germline V gene are MNHEY and SVGAGI. The CDR3 is CASTRTGAHTEAFF. CDR3 sequence (DNA): TGTGCCAGCACCAGGACAGGGGCGCACACTGAAGCTTTCTTT.

This clone has a single count. The CDR3, as DNA: TGTGCCAGCAGCCTAGACTACGAGCAGTACTTC. This encodes CASSLDYEQYF. The rearrangement uses TRBV5-4 and TRBJ2-7; D remains unclear. The CDR3 is 11 amino acids. Germline CDR1 is SGHNT and CDR2 is YYREEE (reference sequence). Trimming cost V 4 bases and J 3 bases, with 5 bases left between them.

In regard to this clone: Other DNA sequences in this specimen translate into the identical CDR3. The chain links TRBV30 to TRBJ2-7, with D unresolved. The ends were cut back, 0 bases at V and 4 bases at J, with 7 bases in the middle. The CDR3 spans 12 residues. Germline V gives CDR1 GTSNPN, CDR2 SVGIG (reference sequence). CDR3 nucleotides: TGTGCCTGGAGTGTAGGCGGATACGAGCAGTACTTC. Encoded protein: CAWSVGGYEQYF.

V is TRBV5-8 and J is TRBJ1-5, with D possibly matching TRBD1 (5 bases). The CDR3 contains 16 residues. V gave up 4 bases and J gave up 2 bases, with 16 bases separating them. Germline V gene lookup returns CDR1 SGHTS and CDR2 YDEGEE. CDR3: CASSLPGRPGNQPQHF. The CDR3, as DNA: TGTGCCAGCAGCCTTCCAGGGAGGCCGGGCAATCAGCCCCAGCATTTT.

This chain links TRBV10-2 with TRBJ2-1, with D maybe TRBD2 (6 bases). Germline loops: CDR1 WSHSY, CDR2 SAAADI. CDR3 size: 13 residues. Trimming cost V 6 bases and J 8 bases, with 14 bases left between them. In DNA, the CDR3 is TGCGCCAGCAGCCCACTAGCAGTGGATGAGCAGTTCTTC. The encoded protein is CASSPLAVDEQFF.

The rearrangement uses TRBV11-2 and TRBJ2-7; 9 bases align to TRBD2. This CDR3 has 18 amino acids. Losses at the gene ends were 7 bases for V and 1 base for J; bases not matched to a gene: 17. Germline V gives CDR1 SGHAT, CDR2 FQNNGV. CDR3 coding DNA: TGTGCCAGCAACCCGCGAGGAGGGCGAGCGGGGGGTTCCTACGAGCAGTACTTC. It encodes CASNPRGGRAGGSYEQYF. Complete variable domain (other parts from reference TRBV11-2 and TRBJ2-7): EAGVAQSPRYKIIEKRQSVAFWCNPISGHATLYWYQQILGQGPKLLIQFQNNGVVDDSQLPKDRFSAERLKGVDSTLKIQPAKLEDSAVYLCASNPRGGRAGGSYEQYFGPGTRLTVT.

The chain carries TRBV5-1 and TRBJ1-1; possible D gene TRBD1, 5 bases. Germline values: CDR1 SGHRS, CDR2 YFSETQ. The CDR3 consists of 15 residues. V was clipped by 0 bases and J by 3 bases, with 12 bases between them. CDR3 region: CASSLVRGLDTEAFF. CDR3 nucleotide sequence: TGCGCCAGCAGCTTGGTTAGGGGACTGGACACTGAAGCTTTCTTT.

This clone was picked up a small number of times. Other DNA variants within this sample encode the same CDR3. This chain joins TRBV7-3 and TRBJ2-1; 13 bases line up with TRBD2. Germline CDR1 is SGHTA and CDR2 is FQGTGA. The length of the CDR3 is 16 residues. After removal of 5 bases from V and 3 bases from J, the junction contained 4 bases not matched to a gene. CDR3: CASSLGLAGSYNEQFF. The CDR3 DNA is TGTGCCAGCAGCCTGGGACTAGCGGGGAGCTACAATGAGCAGTTCTTC.

This chain connects TRBV27 to TRBJ2-7; TRBD1 aligns across 7 bases. CDR3 length equals 14 residues. Germline CDR1 MNHEY, CDR2 SMNVEV (reference sequence). J was trimmed by 4 bases and V by 1 base; bases with no gene match: 4. CDR3 protein: CASSLLGTVYEQYF. The CDR3 DNA reads TGTGCCAGCAGTTTATTAGGGACAGTGTACGAGCAGTACTTC.

This clone has a handful of counts. The chain recombines TRBV11-2 with TRBJ1-3; possibly TRBD1 for D (6 bases). Deletions cut 4 bases from V and 5 bases from J, with 9 bases between. CDR1 and CDR2 (germline): SGHAT, FQNNGV. CDR3 length: 13 residues. CDR3 nucleotides: TGTGCCAGCAGCTCTGACAGGAGAAACACCATATATTTT. It yields the protein CASSSDRRNTIYF.

The V and J genes are TRBV5-4 and TRBJ2-1, with 7 bases matching TRBD1. Trimming removed 4 bases from V and 4 bases from J; junction bases left unmatched: 5. The CDR3 covers 14 residues. Looked up from germline, CDR1 is SGHNT and CDR2 is YYREEE (reference sequence). This CDR3 is CASSPGQQYNEQFF. The CDR3 coding sequence is TGTGCCAGCAGCCCGGGACAGCAATACAATGAGCAGTTCTTC.

In its sample, this clone was seen many times. This chain connects TRBV7-3 to TRBJ1-1, with 10 nucleotides matching TRBD1. Germline V CDR1 and CDR2: SGHTA, FQGTGA. V lost 5 bases, J lost 7 bases, and 4 bases stayed unmatched. The CDR3 has 13 amino acids. CDR3 coding DNA: TGTGCCAGCAGCGACAGGGGGCGAAATGAAGCTTTCTTT. Translated, it gives CASSDRGRNEAFF.

This clone was picked up one time. The gene calls are TRBV7-9 and TRBJ1-5; 9 nucleotides line up with TRBD1. Germline CDR1 reads SEHNR; CDR2 reads FQNEAQ (reference sequence). The V segment lost 1 base and the J segment 7 bases; nucleotides outside the gene matches: 11. The CDR3 loop spans 17 amino acids. CDR3 loop: CASSLEPGQGQGQPQHF. DNA of the CDR3: TGTGCCAGCAGCTTAGAGCCGGGACAGGGACAAGGGCAGCCCCAGCATTTT.

By sample share, this clone is medium-sized. V is TRBV7-9 and J is TRBJ2-1; D ambiguous. The V end lost 5 bases, the J end lost 0 bases, and 11 bases lay between the germline ends. Germline CDR1 and CDR2: SEHNR and FQNEAQ (reference sequence). This CDR3 spans 15 amino acids. CDR3 DNA sequence: TGTGCCAGCAGCGACTCACTTAGCTCCTACAATGAGCAGTTCTTC. Protein: CASSDSLSSYNEQFF.

CDR3 bases: TGTGCCAGCAGCTTAGACCTCGAGAGCCTTGAAGCTTTCTTT. It is translated as CASSLDLESLEAFF. This rearrangement joins TRBV7-9 to TRBJ1-1; D remains ambiguous. V was trimmed by 1 base and J by 7 bases, leaving 13 bases between them. Germline CDR1 reads SEHNR; CDR2 reads FQNEAQ (reference sequence). CDR3 length: 14 residues. The whole variable domain, filled in from reference TRBV7-9 and TRBJ1-1, reads DTGVSQNPRHKITKRGQNVTFRCDPISEHNRLYWYRQTLGQGPEFLTYFQNEAQLEKSRLLSDRFSAERPKGSFSTLEIQRTEQGDSAMYLCASSLDLESLEAFFGQGTRLTVV.

This clone was seen a handful of times. This chain joins TRBV12-3 or TRBV12-4 and TRBJ1-3; tentative D call: TRBD1 (6 bases). Trimming took off 6 bases at V and 11 bases at J, with 14 bases between the two ends. The CDR3 covers 12 residues. CDR3 loop: CASSKDSGPIYF. The CDR3 nucleotides are TGTGCCAGCAGCAAGGACAGTGGCCCCATATATTTT.